The rows below give T cell receptor beta chains drawn from one sample of a study of OX40 agonist ivuxolimab in advanced cancers. Assay: immunoSEQ multiplex PCR; the TCRdb copy retains only in-frame clones and omits some. The table has over 30,000 clones, roughly 87% seen once; the top ten hold approximately 0.9%. The input for sequencing was CD4+ or CD8+ T cells sorted from blood, taken in a trial of the OX40 agonist ivuxolimab. The receptor source for this set is an adult with an advanced solid tumor such as melanoma, head and neck, liver or kidney cancer. Both conserved end residues are part of each CDR3. Each record gives: V gene, J gene, D gene, CDR3 DNA, CDR3 protein. D genes are given only for firm matches.

>TRBV6-4|TRBJ2-3|TRBD2
TGTGCCAGCAGTCACTATGCTAGCGGGAGCACAGATACGCAGTATTTT
CASSHYASGSTDTQYF
>TRBV9|TRBJ2-5|TRBD1
TGTGCCAGCAGCGCATACAGGGGGCAAGAGACCCAGTACTTC
CASSAYRGQETQYF
>TRBV2|TRBJ2-2|TRBD1
TGTGCCAGCACGGACAGGGGGAACACCGGGGAGCTGTTTTTT
CASTDRGNTGELFF
>TRBV6-1|TRBJ1-2|.
TGTGCCAGCAGTGGACTGTCGGTTGCCGGCTACACCTTC
CASSGLSVAGYTF
>TRBV6-1|TRBJ2-1|TRBD1
TGTGCCAGCAGTGAACAGGGGGCATCCTACAATGAGCAGTTCTTC
CASSEQGASYNEQFF
>TRBV28|TRBJ2-5|TRBD2
TGTGCCAGCAGTTTAGGCCTAGCGGGAGGAGGAGAGACCCAGTACTTC
CASSLGLAGGGETQYF
>TRBV5-6|TRBJ1-1|.
TGTGCCAGCAGTCTCCAGGGAGGTCGGGCTGAAGCTTTCTTT
CASSLQGGRAEAFF
>TRBV19|TRBJ1-6|.
TGTGCCAGTAGTTTACGGACGGCGAGCTCCTATAATTCACCCCTCCACTTT
CASSLRTASSYNSPLHF
>TRBV27|TRBJ1-3|.
TGTGCCAGCAGTTTAGGGGGCCGCTCTGGAAACACCATATATTTT
CASSLGGRSGNTIYF
>TRBV30|TRBJ1-5|.
TGTGCCTGGAGTGACAGTAATCAGCCCCAGCATTTT
CAWSDSNQPQHF
>TRBV7-2|TRBJ2-7|.
TGTGCCAGCAGCTCCCGGGCAGGGCCCGACTACGAGCAGTACTTC
CASSSRAGPDYEQYF
>TRBV5-1|TRBJ2-5|.
TGCGCCAGCAGCTTGGACCCGGGAACGGCTGAGACCCAGTACTTC
CASSLDPGTAETQYF
>TRBV9|TRBJ2-5|.
TGTGCCAGCAGCGCCATAACAGGGTTTGGAGAGACCCAGTACTTC
CASSAITGFGETQYF
>TRBV6-5|TRBJ1-1|.
TGTGCCAGCAGTTACTCGTGGAACACTGAAGCTTTCTTT
CASSYSWNTEAFF
>TRBV30|TRBJ1-1|.
TGTGCCTGGACTTTGAGGTCAGGGCAAATGAACACTGAAGCTTTCTTT
CAWTLRSGQMNTEAFF
>TRBV7-9|TRBJ2-1|.
TGTGCCAGCAGCGTACCCTTGGGGCCCAATGAGCAGTTCTTC
CASSVPLGPNEQFF
>TRBV28|TRBJ1-1|.
TGTGCCAGCAGTTTTAGGGGCGCCGGGACTGAAGCTTTCTTT
CASSFRGAGTEAFF
>TRBV6-4|TRBJ1-2|TRBD1
TGTGCCAGCAGGGACAGGGTAGGAGATGGCTACACCTTC
CASRDRVGDGYTF
>TRBV7-3|TRBJ2-2|.
TGTGCCAGCAGCTTAGCCCCTAACACCGGGGAGCTGTTTTTT
CASSLAPNTGELFF
>TRBV5-4|TRBJ2-7|TRBD2
TGTGCCAGCAGCTTGAGCGGGGGGAGCTCCTACGAGCAGTACTTC
CASSLSGGSSYEQYF
>TRBV2|TRBJ2-5|.
TGTGCCACTCGCCTGACAGAGACCCAGTACTTC
CATRLTETQYF
>TRBV6-4|TRBJ2-7|TRBD1
TGTGCCAGCAGTGAAAGTCAGGGGGCCACCTACGAGCAGTACTTC
CASSESQGATYEQYF
>TRBV7-6|TRBJ2-7|.
TGTGCCAGCAGCTCGACTCGCTACGAGCAGTACTTC
CASSSTRYEQYF
>TRBV30|TRBJ2-5|.
TGTGCCTGGAGCCGGACAGGGAGGGGTCAAGAGACCCAGTACTTC
CAWSRTGRGQETQYF
>TRBV30|TRBJ1-6|TRBD1
TGTGCCTGGAGGGGTAATACAGGGGTCTCACCCCTCCACTTT
CAWRGNTGVSPLHF
>TRBV7-8|TRBJ2-3|TRBD2
TGTGCCAGCAGCTTAGGGCAGGCTAGCGGCACGAGCACAGATACGCAGTATTTT
CASSLGQASGTSTDTQYF
>TRBV15|TRBJ2-1|TRBD2
TGTGCCACCAGCAGAGATCGGGGGGAAGTCAAGGAGTTCTTC
CATSRDRGEVKEFF
>TRBV5-2|TRBJ1-2|.
TGTGCCAGCAAATATATAAGAGAGTACGCCTATGGCTACACCTTC
CASKYIREYAYGYTF
>TRBV7-3|TRBJ2-2|.
TGTGCCAGCAGCCACAACAGGGCCGTGGGCACCGGGGAGCTGTTTTTT
CASSHNRAVGTGELFF